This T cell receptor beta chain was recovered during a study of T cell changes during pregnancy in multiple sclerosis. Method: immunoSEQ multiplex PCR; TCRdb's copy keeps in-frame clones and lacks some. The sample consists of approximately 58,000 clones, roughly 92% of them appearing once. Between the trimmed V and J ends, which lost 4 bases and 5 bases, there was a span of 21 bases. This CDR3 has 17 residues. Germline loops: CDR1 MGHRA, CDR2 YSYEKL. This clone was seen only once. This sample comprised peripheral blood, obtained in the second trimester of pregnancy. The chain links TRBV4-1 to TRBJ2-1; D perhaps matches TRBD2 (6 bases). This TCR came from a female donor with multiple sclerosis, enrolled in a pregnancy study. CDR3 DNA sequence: TGCGCCAGCAGCCCGGTAGGTGGGAGGAATATGGACAATGAGCAGTTCTTC. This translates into CASSPVGGRNMDNEQFF.